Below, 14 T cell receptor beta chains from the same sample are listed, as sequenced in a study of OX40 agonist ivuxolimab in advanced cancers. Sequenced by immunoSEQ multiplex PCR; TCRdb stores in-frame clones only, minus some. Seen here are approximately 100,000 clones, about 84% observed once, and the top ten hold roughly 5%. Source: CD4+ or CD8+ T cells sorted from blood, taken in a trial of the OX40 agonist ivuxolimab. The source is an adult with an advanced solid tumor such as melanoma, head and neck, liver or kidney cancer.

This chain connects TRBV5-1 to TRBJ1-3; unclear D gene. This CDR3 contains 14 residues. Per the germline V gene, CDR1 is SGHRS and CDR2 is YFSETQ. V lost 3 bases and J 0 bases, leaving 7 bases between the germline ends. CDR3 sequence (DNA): TGCGCCAGCAGCTCGGACGGCTCTGGAAACACCATATATTTT. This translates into CASSSDGSGNTIYF.

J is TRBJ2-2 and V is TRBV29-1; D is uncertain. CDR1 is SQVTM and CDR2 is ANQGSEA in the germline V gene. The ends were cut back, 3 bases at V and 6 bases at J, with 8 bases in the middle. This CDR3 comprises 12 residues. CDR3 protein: CSVDRVPGELFF. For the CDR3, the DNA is TGCAGCGTTGATAGGGTACCCGGGGAGCTGTTTTTT.

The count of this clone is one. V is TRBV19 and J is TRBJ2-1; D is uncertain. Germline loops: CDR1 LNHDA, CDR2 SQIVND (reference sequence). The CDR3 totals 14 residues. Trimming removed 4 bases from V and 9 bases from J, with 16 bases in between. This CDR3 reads CASSRRTSLPEQFF. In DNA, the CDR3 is TGTGCCAGTAGTAGACGGACCTCCCTACCTGAGCAGTTCTTC.

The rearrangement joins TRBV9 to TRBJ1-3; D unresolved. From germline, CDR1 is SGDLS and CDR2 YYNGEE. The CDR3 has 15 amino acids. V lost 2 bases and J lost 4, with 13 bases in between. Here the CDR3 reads CASSVATGYGNTIYF. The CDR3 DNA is TGTGCCAGCAGCGTCGCCACGGGCTACGGAAACACCATATATTTT.

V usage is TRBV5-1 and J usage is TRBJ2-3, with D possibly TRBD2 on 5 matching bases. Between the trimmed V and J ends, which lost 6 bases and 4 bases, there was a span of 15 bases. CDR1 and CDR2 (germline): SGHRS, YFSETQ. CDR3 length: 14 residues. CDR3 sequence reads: CASTRRVNADTQYF. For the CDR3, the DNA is TGCGCCAGCACCCGGCGGGTAAACGCAGATACGCAGTATTTT.

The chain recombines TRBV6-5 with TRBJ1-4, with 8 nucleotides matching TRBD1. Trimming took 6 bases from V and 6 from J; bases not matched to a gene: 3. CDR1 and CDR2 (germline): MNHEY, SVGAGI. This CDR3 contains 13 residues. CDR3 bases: TGTGCCAGCAGACAGGGGGGAGATGAAAAACTGTTTTTT. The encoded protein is CASRQGGDEKLFF.

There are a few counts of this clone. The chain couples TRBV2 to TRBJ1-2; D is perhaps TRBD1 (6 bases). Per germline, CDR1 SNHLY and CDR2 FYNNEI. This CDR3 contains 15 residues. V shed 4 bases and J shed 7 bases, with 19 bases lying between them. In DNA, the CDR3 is TGTGCCAGCAGTGGGTCGACAGGTCATTGGGGTGGCTACACCTTC. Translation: CASSGSTGHWGGYTF.

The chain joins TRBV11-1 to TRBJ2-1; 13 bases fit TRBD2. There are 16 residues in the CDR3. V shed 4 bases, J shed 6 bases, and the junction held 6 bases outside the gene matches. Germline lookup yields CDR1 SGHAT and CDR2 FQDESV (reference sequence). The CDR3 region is CASSSAGTSGINEQFF. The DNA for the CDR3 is TGTGCCAGCAGCTCCGCCGGGACTAGCGGGATCAATGAGCAGTTCTTC.

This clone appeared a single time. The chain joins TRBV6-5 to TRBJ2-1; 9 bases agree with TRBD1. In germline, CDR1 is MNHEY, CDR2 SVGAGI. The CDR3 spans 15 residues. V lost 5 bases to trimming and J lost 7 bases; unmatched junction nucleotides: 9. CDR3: CASSTTGTGWNEQFF. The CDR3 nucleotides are TGTGCCAGCAGTACAACCGGGACAGGGTGGAATGAGCAGTTCTTC.

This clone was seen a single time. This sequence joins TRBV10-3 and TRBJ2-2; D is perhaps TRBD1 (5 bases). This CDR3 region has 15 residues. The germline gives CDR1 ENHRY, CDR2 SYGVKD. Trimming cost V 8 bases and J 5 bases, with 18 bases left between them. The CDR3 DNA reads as TGTGCCATCCCGGGTCAGGGCATAGGAACCGGGGAGCTGTTTTTT. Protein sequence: CAIPGQGIGTGELFF.

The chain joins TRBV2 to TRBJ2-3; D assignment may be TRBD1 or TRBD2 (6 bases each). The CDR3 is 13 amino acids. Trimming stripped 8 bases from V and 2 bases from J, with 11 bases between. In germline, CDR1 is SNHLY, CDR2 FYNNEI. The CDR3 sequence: CASRGRLTDTQYF. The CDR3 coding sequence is TGTGCCAGCCGGGGGCGACTCACAGATACGCAGTATTTT.

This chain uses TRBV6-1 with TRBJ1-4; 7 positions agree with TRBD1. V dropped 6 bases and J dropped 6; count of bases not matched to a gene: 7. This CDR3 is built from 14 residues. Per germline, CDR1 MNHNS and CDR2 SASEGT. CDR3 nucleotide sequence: TGTGCCAGCAGACTGACAGGGACCGATGAAAAACTGTTTTTT. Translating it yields CASRLTGTDEKLFF.

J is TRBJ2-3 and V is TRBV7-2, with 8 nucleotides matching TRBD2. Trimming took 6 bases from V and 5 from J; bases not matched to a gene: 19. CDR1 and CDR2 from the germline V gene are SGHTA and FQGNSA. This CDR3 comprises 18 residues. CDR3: CASSLSRTSFTRGDTQYF. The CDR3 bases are TGTGCCAGCAGTCTCTCCCGGACTAGCTTTACTCGGGGAGATACGCAGTATTTT.

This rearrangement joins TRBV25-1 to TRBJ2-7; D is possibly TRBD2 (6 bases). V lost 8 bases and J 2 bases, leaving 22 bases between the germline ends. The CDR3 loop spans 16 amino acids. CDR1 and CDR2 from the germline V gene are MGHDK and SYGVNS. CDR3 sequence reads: CASLSRGGTPPYEQYF. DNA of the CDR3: TGTGCCAGCTTATCTAGAGGAGGGACGCCACCCTACGAGCAGTACTTC.